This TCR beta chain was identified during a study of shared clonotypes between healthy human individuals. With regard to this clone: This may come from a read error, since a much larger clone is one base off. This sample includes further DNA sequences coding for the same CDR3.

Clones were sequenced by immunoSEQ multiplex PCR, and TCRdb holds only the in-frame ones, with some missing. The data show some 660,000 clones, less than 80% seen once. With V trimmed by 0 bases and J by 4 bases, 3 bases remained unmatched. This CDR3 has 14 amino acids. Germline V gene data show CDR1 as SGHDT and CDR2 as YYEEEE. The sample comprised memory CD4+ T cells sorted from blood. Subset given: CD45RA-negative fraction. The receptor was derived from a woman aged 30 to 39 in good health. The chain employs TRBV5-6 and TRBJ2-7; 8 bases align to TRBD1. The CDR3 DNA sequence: TGTGCCAGCAGCTTGGGACAGGGGAGATACGAGCAGTACTTC. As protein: CASSLGQGRYEQYF.